A selection of T cell receptor beta chains follows, all from one sample in a study of blood T cells in healthy people across ages. TCRdb independently ran MiXCR on the 5' RACE reads; one entry per CDR3 protein. The table shows some 790,000 distinct CDR3 sequences, with around 30% occurring only once. Source material: blood. The receptors stem from an elderly woman in good health. Both conserved end residues are part of each CDR3. The D gene is left open where the match is weak. Not all rows give a size; the values are once, few, many and, for expanded clones, a class.

j_call: TRBJ2-3
clone_size: -
d_call: -
v_call: TRBV10-2
cdr3_nt: TGCGCCAGCATTCAACACGGAAGCGATACGCAGTATTTT
cdr3_aa: CASIQHGSDTQYF

j_call: TRBJ2-6
clone_size: -
d_call: TRBD1
v_call: TRBV30
cdr3_nt: TGTGCCTGGAAAAGGGGGCATGGGGCCAACGTCCTGACTTTC
cdr3_aa: CAWKRGHGANVLTF

j_call: TRBJ1-4
clone_size: few
d_call: TRBD1
v_call: TRBV28
cdr3_nt: TGTGCCAGCAGGGGTGACAGGGATGGAAGTGAAAAACTGTTTTTT
cdr3_aa: CASRGDRDGSEKLFF

j_call: TRBJ2-4
clone_size: -
d_call: -
v_call: TRBV18
cdr3_nt: TGTGCCAGCTCACCGCCCCGGGGACGGACTGATGCCAAAAACATTCAGTACTTC
cdr3_aa: CASSPPRGRTDAKNIQYF

j_call: TRBJ2-2
clone_size: -
d_call: TRBD1
v_call: TRBV28
cdr3_nt: TGTGCCAGCAGTTCCCTCGGGACAGGGGGCGGCGGGGAGCTGTTTTTT
cdr3_aa: CASSSLGTGGGGELFF

j_call: TRBJ1-6
clone_size: few
d_call: TRBD1
v_call: TRBV5-1
cdr3_nt: TGCGCCAGCAGCACCCGCGACAGGGAAGATAATTCACCCCTCCACTTT
cdr3_aa: CASSTRDREDNSPLHF

j_call: TRBJ1-5
clone_size: -
d_call: -
v_call: TRBV29-1
cdr3_nt: TGCAGCGTTGCACAGGCAAACAATCAGCCCCAGCATTTT
cdr3_aa: CSVAQANNQPQHF

j_call: TRBJ2-1
clone_size: -
d_call: -
v_call: TRBV11-3
cdr3_nt: TGTGCCAGCAGCTTAGAAGGGGGGGGGGCCTTAGAGCAGTTCTTC
cdr3_aa: CASSLEGGGALEQFF

j_call: TRBJ1-2
clone_size: few
d_call: -
v_call: TRBV28
cdr3_nt: TGTGCCAGCAGTTTATGGGCAGGGGAGGGCTACACCTTC
cdr3_aa: CASSLWAGEGYTF

j_call: TRBJ2-1
clone_size: many
d_call: TRBD1
v_call: TRBV24-1
cdr3_nt: TGTGCCTCAAACAAAGCCGGGACAGACCTCAATGAGCAGTTCTTC
cdr3_aa: CASNKAGTDLNEQFF

j_call: TRBJ2-2
clone_size: -
d_call: -
v_call: TRBV20-1
cdr3_nt: TGCAGTGCTGGAGGCAGGGGCACCGGGAAGCTGTTTTTT
cdr3_aa: CSAGGRGTGKLFF

j_call: TRBJ2-5
clone_size: many
d_call: -
v_call: TRBV7-2
cdr3_nt: TGTGCCAGCAGCCGACGGACCGCGGGGCAAGAGACCCAGTACTTC
cdr3_aa: CASSRRTAGQETQYF

j_call: TRBJ1-5
clone_size: -
d_call: -
v_call: TRBV5-6
cdr3_nt: TGTGCCAGCAGCTTGGCTGGGGGGACCAGCAATCAGCCCCAGCATTTT
cdr3_aa: CASSLAGGTSNQPQHF

j_call: TRBJ2-5
clone_size: many
d_call: TRBD2
v_call: TRBV6-1
cdr3_nt: TGTGCCAGCAGGAGTACCGGGGTGGCGGGGGGGACCCAGTACTTC
cdr3_aa: CASRSTGVAGGTQYF

j_call: TRBJ1-1
clone_size: -
d_call: -
v_call: TRBV7-8
cdr3_nt: TGTGCCAGCAGCGCAGCCGGGCCCGGAAAGCGGAACACTGAAGCTTTCTTT
cdr3_aa: CASSAAGPGKRNTEAFF

j_call: TRBJ2-1
clone_size: many
d_call: -
v_call: TRBV6-2/TRBV6-3
cdr3_nt: TGTGCCGTCTCCCCGAGCGATGAGCAGTTCTTC
cdr3_aa: CAVSPSDEQFF

j_call: TRBJ2-1
clone_size: many
d_call: -
v_call: TRBV5-1
cdr3_nt: TGCGCCTGTGGCGGGGCCTCCTACAATGAGCAGTTCTTC
cdr3_aa: CACGGASYNEQFF

j_call: TRBJ1-4
clone_size: -
d_call: -
v_call: TRBV5-4
cdr3_nt: TGTGCCAGCACCAGGGGAACTAATGAAAAACTGTTTTTT
cdr3_aa: CASTRGTNEKLFF

j_call: TRBJ2-3
clone_size: -
d_call: TRBD2
v_call: TRBV27
cdr3_nt: TGTGCCAGCAGCCGGGGACTAGCGGTAGGGGATACGCAGTATTTT
cdr3_aa: CASSRGLAVGDTQYF

j_call: TRBJ2-5
clone_size: -
d_call: TRBD2
v_call: TRBV24-1
cdr3_nt: TGTGCCACCAGTGATCGGACTAGCGGGGACCAAGAGACCCAGTACTTC
cdr3_aa: CATSDRTSGDQETQYF

j_call: TRBJ2-5
clone_size: -
d_call: -
v_call: TRBV24-1
cdr3_nt: TGTGCCACCAGTGATTTGAAGGGGCTGCGGGACAATGAGCAGTACTTC
cdr3_aa: CATSDLKGLRDNEQYF

j_call: TRBJ1-6
clone_size: many
d_call: -
v_call: TRBV15
cdr3_nt: TGTGCCACCAGCAGAGATCACGAGAATTCACCCCTCCACTTT
cdr3_aa: CATSRDHENSPLHF

j_call: TRBJ2-7
clone_size: -
d_call: -
v_call: TRBV11-2
cdr3_nt: TGTGCCAGCACGCAGGGTCCAGGCCGGGTTCCGTACTTC
cdr3_aa: CASTQGPGRVPYF

j_call: TRBJ2-5
clone_size: -
d_call: -
v_call: TRBV5-5
cdr3_nt: TGTGCCAGCAGCTTGGATGATGCCCAGGCCCAGTACTTC
cdr3_aa: CASSLDDAQAQYF

j_call: TRBJ2-3
clone_size: many
d_call: -
v_call: TRBV3-1
cdr3_nt: TGTGCCAGCAGCCTTAGCCTGGACCCAGATACGCAGTATTTT
cdr3_aa: CASSLSLDPDTQYF

j_call: TRBJ2-1
clone_size: many
d_call: -
v_call: TRBV12-3/TRBV12-4
cdr3_nt: TGTGCCAGCAGTAAACGTTGGAACCATGAGCAGTTCTTC
cdr3_aa: CASSKRWNHEQFF

j_call: TRBJ2-2
clone_size: -
d_call: -
v_call: TRBV29-1
cdr3_nt: TGCAGCGTTGGCGTTGGCGGCACCGGGGAGCTGTTTTTT
cdr3_aa: CSVGVGGTGELFF

j_call: TRBJ1-2
clone_size: -
d_call: -
v_call: TRBV7-9
cdr3_nt: TGTGCCAGTAGCTCGGACAGACTAGCTCATAACTATGGCTACACCTTC
cdr3_aa: CASSSDRLAHNYGYTF

j_call: TRBJ1-2
clone_size: many
d_call: -
v_call: TRBV14
cdr3_nt: TGTGCCAGCAGCCAAGATTCCAACAGGGTCCGCGGCTACACCTTC
cdr3_aa: CASSQDSNRVRGYTF

j_call: TRBJ2-2
clone_size: -
d_call: TRBD2
v_call: TRBV6-2/TRBV6-3
cdr3_nt: TGTGCCAGCAGCCCCCCCGCGGGGGGGTACACCGGGGAGCTGTTTTTT
cdr3_aa: CASSPPAGGYTGELFF

j_call: TRBJ2-5
clone_size: many
d_call: TRBD2
v_call: TRBV9
cdr3_nt: TGTGCCAGCAGCTCAAGGTCCCCAGCGGGGGGAGAGACCCAGTACTTC
cdr3_aa: CASSSRSPAGGETQYF

j_call: TRBJ1-5
clone_size: -
d_call: TRBD1
v_call: TRBV3-1
cdr3_nt: TGTGCCAGCAGCCAAGGGGCGGACAGGGGATACCAGCCCCAGCATTTT
cdr3_aa: CASSQGADRGYQPQHF

j_call: TRBJ2-1
clone_size: -
d_call: -
v_call: TRBV11-2
cdr3_nt: TGTGCCAGCAGCTTAGATAGTTACCAACAGGGTTCCTCCTACTATGAGCAGTTCTTC
cdr3_aa: CASSLDSYQQGSSYYEQFF

j_call: TRBJ2-4
clone_size: -
d_call: -
v_call: TRBV6-1
cdr3_nt: TGCACCAGCAGTGAAGAATTCATAGCCAAAAACATTCAGTACTTC
cdr3_aa: CTSSEEFIAKNIQYF

j_call: TRBJ2-5
clone_size: many
d_call: -
v_call: TRBV6-2/TRBV6-3
cdr3_nt: TGTGCCAGCAGTTACTGGCCGCTCCAAGAGACCCAGTACTTC
cdr3_aa: CASSYWPLQETQYF

j_call: TRBJ2-6
clone_size: many
d_call: -
v_call: TRBV6-2/TRBV6-3
cdr3_nt: TGTGCCAGCAGTTACGGAGACTGGGCCAACGTCCTGACTTTC
cdr3_aa: CASSYGDWANVLTF

j_call: TRBJ2-5
clone_size: many
d_call: TRBD1
v_call: TRBV20-1
cdr3_nt: TGCAGTGCCCCGAGAATGAGGGGGCCCATGGGAGAGACCCAGTACTTC
cdr3_aa: CSAPRMRGPMGETQYF

j_call: TRBJ2-7
clone_size: -
d_call: TRBD1
v_call: TRBV28
cdr3_nt: TGTGCCAGCAGTCTCCGACAGGGTGGCGACGAGCAGTACTTC
cdr3_aa: CASSLRQGGDEQYF

j_call: TRBJ1-2
clone_size: -
d_call: TRBD1
v_call: TRBV7-3
cdr3_nt: TGTGCCAGCAGCACAGGGACAGGGGGTTGGGATGGCTACACCTTC
cdr3_aa: CASSTGTGGWDGYTF

j_call: TRBJ2-7
clone_size: many
d_call: -
v_call: TRBV10-3
cdr3_nt: TGTGCCATCAGTGAGTCGAGACCTAAGGGCGACGAGCAGTACTTC
cdr3_aa: CAISESRPKGDEQYF

j_call: TRBJ2-5
clone_size: -
d_call: -
v_call: TRBV6-2/TRBV6-3
cdr3_nt: TGTGCCAGCAGTTACTCGAGGGCAGAGCAAGAGACCCAGTACTTC
cdr3_aa: CASSYSRAEQETQYF

j_call: TRBJ1-4
clone_size: -
d_call: -
v_call: TRBV29-1
cdr3_nt: TGCGGCGTTCGGCGCCATTCTAATGAAAAACTGTTTTTT
cdr3_aa: CGVRRHSNEKLFF

j_call: TRBJ2-5
clone_size: -
d_call: TRBD2
v_call: TRBV20-1
cdr3_nt: TGCAGTGCTGCCCCGGGACTAGCGGGAGCAGAGACCCAGTACTTC
cdr3_aa: CSAAPGLAGAETQYF

j_call: TRBJ2-5
clone_size: -
d_call: TRBD2
v_call: TRBV20-1
cdr3_nt: TGCAGTGCCCTTACACCACTAGCGGGGTACCAAGAGACCCAGTACTTC
cdr3_aa: CSALTPLAGYQETQYF

j_call: TRBJ1-1
clone_size: many
d_call: -
v_call: TRBV5-1
cdr3_nt: TGCGCCAGCAGCTTGAATGAGCTCGGGTCTGAAGCTTTCTTT
cdr3_aa: CASSLNELGSEAFF

j_call: TRBJ2-5
clone_size: many
d_call: -
v_call: TRBV5-1
cdr3_nt: TGCGCCAGCAGCTACGGGAACCGTCAAGAGACCCAGTACTTC
cdr3_aa: CASSYGNRQETQYF

j_call: TRBJ2-6
clone_size: many
d_call: TRBD1
v_call: TRBV29-1
cdr3_nt: TGCAGCGTTGCAGGGGGCGCTGGGGCCAACGTCCTGACTTTC
cdr3_aa: CSVAGGAGANVLTF

j_call: TRBJ2-5
clone_size: -
d_call: -
v_call: TRBV11-2
cdr3_nt: TGTGCCAGCAGCTTGGGGTCTTGGGGGCCTTACGAGCAATACTTC
cdr3_aa: CASSLGSWGPYEQYF